This T cell receptor beta chain was sequenced during a study of T cell clonality in common variable immunodeficiency. This clone was seen at least ten times. What it binds is not known. Read coverage stops 3 residues before the CDR3 terminus; the germline J gene supplies the remainder. Findings and limits, study-wide: Compared with controls, CVID subjects had fewer shared TCRbeta clones. Compared with healthy controls, CVID subjects showed increased TCRbeta clonality, mostly in about a third.

Repertoires were generated with immunoSEQ multiplex PCR, while TCRdb's copy carries only in-frame clones and drops some. Altogether under 30,000 clones were found in the sample, and no singletons occur. Germline CDR1 is SGHRS and CDR2 is YFSETQ. V dropped 2 bases and J dropped 7; count of bases not matched to a gene: 8. CDR3 length: 16 amino acids. The sequence was obtained from a person between 18 and 70 years old in good health. The source material was peripheral blood mononuclear cells. V gene TRBV5-1 combines with J gene TRBJ2-2; TRBD1 agrees at 10 bases. This CDR3 reads CASSFFDRGQGGELFF. The covered CDR3 bases are TGCGCCAGCAGCTTTTTCGACAGGGGGCAGGGCGGGGAG. The variable domain in full, completed from reference TRBV5-1 and TRBJ2-2, reads KAGVTQTPRYLIKTRGQQVTLSCSPISGHRSVSWYQQTPGQGLQFLFEYFSETQRNKGNFPGRFSGRQFSNSRSEMNVSTLELGDSALYLCASSFFDRGQGGELFFGEGSRLTVL.